This T cell receptor beta chain derives from a study of T-cell reconstitution after alpha-beta-depleted transplantation in children (dated by TCRdb to 2016 to 2018). As for the study more broadly: Using TCR repertoire profiling, the study followed T-cell immune reconstitution in a quantitative way in children after TCRalphabeta/CD19-depleted allogeneic hematopoietic cell transplantation.

The method was PCR. Reads for this sample came from an Illumina HiSeq 2500. Molecular barcoding was employed in the preparation of TCR libraries, with unique molecular identifiers being used to normalize TCRbeta repertoire quantification. TCRdb reprocessed the public reads (quality trimming at Q25 with fastp, clone calling with MiXCR) and kept in-frame beta chains. Each entry is one CDR3 protein sequence, shown with its most common DNA and genes. For this sample there are 150,000 to 200,000 distinct CDR3 sequences; less than 8% appear just once. The top ten clonotypes cover around 3% of the sample. Clipping removes 3 bases from V and 4 bases from J, with 7 as the unmatched junction base count. Per the germline V gene (reference sequence), DFQATT is the CDR1 and SNEGSKA is the CDR2. The CDR3, cysteine through phenylalanine, is 15 amino acids long. Only the CDR3 part of the read is kept: 45 bases, read in frame from the first base.

This clonotype has at least ten counts. Its target antigen remains unknown. No quality values exist for individual bases; no much larger clone is one base distant. The material sequenced was PBMCs from the stem cell graft donor, taken from the stem cell graft. This TCR derives from a human donor who donated a stem cell graft to a child with Wiskott-Aldrich syndrome. The chain employs TRBV20-1 and TRBJ1-5; 9 bases in the middle match TRBD1. The CDR3 sequence is CSASYPGQGNQPQHF. The DNA is as follows: TGCAGTGCTAGTTATCCGGGACAGGGAAATCAGCCCCAGCATTTT.